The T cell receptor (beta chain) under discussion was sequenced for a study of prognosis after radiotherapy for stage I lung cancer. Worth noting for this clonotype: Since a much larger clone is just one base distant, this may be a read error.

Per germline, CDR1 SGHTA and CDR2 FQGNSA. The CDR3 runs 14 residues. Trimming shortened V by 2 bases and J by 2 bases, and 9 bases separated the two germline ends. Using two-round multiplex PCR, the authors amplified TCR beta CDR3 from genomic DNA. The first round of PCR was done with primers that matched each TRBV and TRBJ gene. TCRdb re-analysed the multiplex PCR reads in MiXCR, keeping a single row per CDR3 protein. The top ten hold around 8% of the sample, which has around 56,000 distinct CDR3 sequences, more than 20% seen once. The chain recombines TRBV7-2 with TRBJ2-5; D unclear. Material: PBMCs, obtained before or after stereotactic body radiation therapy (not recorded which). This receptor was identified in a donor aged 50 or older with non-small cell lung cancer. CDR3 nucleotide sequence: TGTGCCAGCAGCTTAAGCGTAAGACAAGAGACCCAGTACTTC. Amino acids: CASSLSVRQETQYF.